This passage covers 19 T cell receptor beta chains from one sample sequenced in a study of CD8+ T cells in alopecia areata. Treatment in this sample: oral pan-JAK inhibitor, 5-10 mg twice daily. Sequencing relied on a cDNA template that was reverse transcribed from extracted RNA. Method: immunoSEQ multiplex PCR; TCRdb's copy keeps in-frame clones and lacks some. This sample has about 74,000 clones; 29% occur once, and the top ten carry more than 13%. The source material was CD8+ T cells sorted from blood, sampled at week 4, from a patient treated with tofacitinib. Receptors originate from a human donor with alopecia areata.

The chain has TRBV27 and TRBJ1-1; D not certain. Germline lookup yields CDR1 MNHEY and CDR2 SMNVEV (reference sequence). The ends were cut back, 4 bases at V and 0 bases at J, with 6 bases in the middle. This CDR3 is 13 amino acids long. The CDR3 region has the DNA TGTGCCAGCAGTTGGCAGTTGAACACTGAAGCTTTCTTT. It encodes CASSWQLNTEAFF.

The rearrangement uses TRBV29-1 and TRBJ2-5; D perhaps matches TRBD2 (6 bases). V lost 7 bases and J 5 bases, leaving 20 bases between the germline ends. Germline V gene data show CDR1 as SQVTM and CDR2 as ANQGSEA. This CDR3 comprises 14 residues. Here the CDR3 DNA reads TGCAGCGGGCGGGGCCTTGCGAAGGGGGAGACCCAGTACTTC. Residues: CSGRGLAKGETQYF.

CDR3 DNA: TGCAGCGTTGAAGGGCAAGACAGGGTCTCTAACTATGGCTACACCTTC. Translating it yields CSVEGQDRVSNYGYTF. This chain uses TRBV29-1 with TRBJ1-2; 7 bases match TRBD1. Trimming removed 1 base from V and 0 bases from J; junction bases left unmatched: 8. In germline, CDR1 is SQVTM, CDR2 ANQGSEA. CDR3 length equals 16 residues.

This CDR3 reads CASSGLQGEDTEAFF. The DNA for the CDR3 is TGTGCCAGCAGCGGGTTACAGGGGGAGGACACTGAAGCTTTCTTT. The chain employs TRBV9 and TRBJ1-1, with TRBD1 identical over 8 bases. The CDR3 has 15 residues. V lost 3 bases to trimming and J lost 3 bases; unmatched junction nucleotides: 7. From germline, CDR1 is SGDLS and CDR2 YYNGEE.

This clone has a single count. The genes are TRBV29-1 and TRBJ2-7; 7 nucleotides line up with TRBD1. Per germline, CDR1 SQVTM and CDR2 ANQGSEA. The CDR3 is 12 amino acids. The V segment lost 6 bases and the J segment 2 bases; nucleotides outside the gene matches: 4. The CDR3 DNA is TGCAGCGTCGTAGACAGGGCCTACGAGCAGTACTTC. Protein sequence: CSVVDRAYEQYF.

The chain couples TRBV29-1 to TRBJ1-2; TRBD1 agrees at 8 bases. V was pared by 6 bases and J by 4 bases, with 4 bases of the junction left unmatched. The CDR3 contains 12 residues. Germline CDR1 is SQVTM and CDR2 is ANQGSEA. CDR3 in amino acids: CSVVGTGYGYTF. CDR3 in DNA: TGCAGCGTCGTTGGGACAGGCTATGGCTACACCTTC.

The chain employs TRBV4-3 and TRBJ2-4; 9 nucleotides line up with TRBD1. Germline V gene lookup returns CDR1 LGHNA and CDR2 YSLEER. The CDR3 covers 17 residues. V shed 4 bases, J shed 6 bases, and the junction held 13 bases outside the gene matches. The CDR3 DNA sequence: TGCGCCAGCAGCCCCTCCCCGCCGACAGGGGGTCGAAACATTCAGTACTTC. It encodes CASSPSPPTGGRNIQYF.

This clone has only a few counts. The CDR3 here is CSVEGGIDTQYF. Here the CDR3 DNA reads TGCAGCGTTGAAGGGGGAATAGATACGCAGTATTTT. The J gene is TRBJ2-3, the V gene TRBV29-1, with no clear D. CDR1 and CDR2 from the germline V gene are SQVTM and ANQGSEA. With 1 base removed from V and 5 bases from J, the gap between germline ends came to 7 bases. This CDR3 is 12 amino acids long.

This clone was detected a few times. CDR3 sequence (DNA): TGTGCCAGCTCACCGAGAGGGGACAGGGGACACGGGGAGCTGTTTTTT. It codes for CASSPRGDRGHGELFF. The chain employs TRBV18 and TRBJ2-2; 10 nucleotides match TRBD1. Germline CDR1 is KGHSH and CDR2 is LQKENI. The J segment lost 7 bases and the V segment lost 3 bases, leaving 8 bases of the junction unmatched. The length of the CDR3 is 16 residues.

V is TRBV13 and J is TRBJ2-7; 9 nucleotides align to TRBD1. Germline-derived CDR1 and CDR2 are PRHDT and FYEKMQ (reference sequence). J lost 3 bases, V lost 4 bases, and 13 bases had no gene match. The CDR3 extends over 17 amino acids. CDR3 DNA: TGTGCCAGCAGCTCAAGCCCCGGGACAGGGAGAATCTACGAGCAGTACTTC. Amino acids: CASSSSPGTGRIYEQYF.

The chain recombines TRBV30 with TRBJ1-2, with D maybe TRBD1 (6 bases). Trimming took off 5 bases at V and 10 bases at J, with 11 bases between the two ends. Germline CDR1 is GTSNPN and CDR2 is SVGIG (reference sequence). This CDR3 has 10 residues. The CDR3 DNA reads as TGTGCCTGGTATAGGGGGGTCTACACCTTC. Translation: CAWYRGVYTF.

The CDR3 DNA reads as TGTGCCAGCAGGCAACCCGGGACAGGGAAAACCGGGGAGCTGTTTTTT. Its protein product is CASRQPGTGKTGELFF. This chain uses TRBV7-2 with TRBJ2-2; TRBD1 matches at 9 bases. Germline V gives CDR1 SGHTA, CDR2 FQGNSA. The CDR3 extends over 16 amino acids. The J segment lost 5 bases and the V segment lost 6 bases, leaving 10 bases of the junction unmatched.

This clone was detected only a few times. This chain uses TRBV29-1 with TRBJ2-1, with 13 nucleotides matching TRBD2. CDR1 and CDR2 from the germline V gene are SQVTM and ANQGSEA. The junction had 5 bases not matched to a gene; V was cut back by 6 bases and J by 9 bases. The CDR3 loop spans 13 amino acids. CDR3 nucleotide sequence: TGCAGCGTACTAGCGGGAGGGCCGGGTGAGCAGTTCTTC. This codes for CSVLAGGPGEQFF.

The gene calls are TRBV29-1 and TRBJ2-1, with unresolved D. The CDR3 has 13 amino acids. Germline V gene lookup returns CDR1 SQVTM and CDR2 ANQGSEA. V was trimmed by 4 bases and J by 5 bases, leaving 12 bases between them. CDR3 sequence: CSVVGRNNNEQFF. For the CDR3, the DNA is TGCAGCGTTGTGGGCAGAAACAACAATGAGCAGTTCTTC.

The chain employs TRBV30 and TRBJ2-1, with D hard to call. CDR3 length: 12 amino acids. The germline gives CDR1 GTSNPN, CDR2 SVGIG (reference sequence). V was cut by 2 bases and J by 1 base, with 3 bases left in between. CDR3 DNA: TGTGCCTGGAGTCCGTCCTACAATGAGCAGTTCTTC. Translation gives CAWSPSYNEQFF.

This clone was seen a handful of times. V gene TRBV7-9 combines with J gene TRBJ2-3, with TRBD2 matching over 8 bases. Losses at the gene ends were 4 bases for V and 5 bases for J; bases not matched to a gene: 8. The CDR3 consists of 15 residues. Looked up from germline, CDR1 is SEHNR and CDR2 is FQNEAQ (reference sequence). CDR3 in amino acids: CASSSWREVEDTQYF. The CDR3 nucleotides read TGTGCCAGCAGCTCCTGGCGGGAGGTAGAAGATACGCAGTATTTT.

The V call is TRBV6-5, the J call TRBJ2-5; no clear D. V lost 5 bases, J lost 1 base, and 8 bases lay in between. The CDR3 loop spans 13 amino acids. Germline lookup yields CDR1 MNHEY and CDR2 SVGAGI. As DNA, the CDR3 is TGTGCCAGCAGTGAACTCCTCCAAGAGACCCAGTACTTC. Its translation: CASSELLQETQYF.

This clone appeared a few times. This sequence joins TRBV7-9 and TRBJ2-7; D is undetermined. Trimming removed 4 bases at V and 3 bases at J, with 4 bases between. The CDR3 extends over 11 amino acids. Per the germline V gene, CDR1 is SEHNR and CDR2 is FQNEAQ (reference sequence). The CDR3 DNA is TGTGCCAGCAGCTCCAACTACGAGCAGTACTTC. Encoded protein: CASSSNYEQYF.

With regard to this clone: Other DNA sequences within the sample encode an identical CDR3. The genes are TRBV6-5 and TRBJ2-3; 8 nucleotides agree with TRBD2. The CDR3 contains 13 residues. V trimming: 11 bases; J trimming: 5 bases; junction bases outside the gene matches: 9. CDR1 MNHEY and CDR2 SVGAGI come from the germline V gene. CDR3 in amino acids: CAGGREDKDTQYF. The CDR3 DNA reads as TGTGCCGGAGGGCGGGAGGACAAAGATACGCAGTATTTT.